The 21 T cell receptor beta chains below come from one sample, sequenced in a study of blood T cell repertoires in COVID-19. TCRdb keeps only in-frame clones here, not all; method: immunoSEQ multiplex PCR. The sample carries around 150,000 clones, 88% recorded once. Specimen: peripheral blood. The receptors come from a man aged 50 or older with active or convalescent COVID-19.

The chain recombines TRBV3-1 (or the pseudogene TRBV3-2) with TRBJ2-1; D might be TRBD2 (6 bases). Germline V gene lookup returns CDR1 LGHDT and CDR2 YNNKEL (reference sequence). The CDR3 sequence is 16 residues long. V was trimmed by 5 bases and J by 2 bases, leaving 16 bases between them. The CDR3 DNA is TGTGCCAGCAGCAAGGGCGGCGGGAAGACCTACAATGAGCAGTTCTTC. Its protein product is CASSKGGGKTYNEQFF.

The rearrangement joins TRBV25-1 to TRBJ1-1; the match to TRBD1 covers 9 bases. After removal of 4 bases from V and 3 bases from J, the junction contained 6 bases not matched to a gene. CDR1 and CDR2 from the germline V gene are MGHDK and SYGVNS. The CDR3 extends over 15 amino acids. This CDR3 reads CASSALGQGYTEAFF. CDR3 DNA sequence: TGTGCCAGCAGTGCCTTGGGACAGGGTTACACTGAAGCTTTCTTT.

The rearrangement links TRBV7-2 to TRBJ1-3; 7 bases align to TRBD1. The CDR3 runs to 13 residues. Per the germline V gene, CDR1 is SGHTA and CDR2 is FQGNSA. V shed 5 bases and J 10 bases; nucleotides not matched to a gene: 8. This CDR3 is CASSPSQQGTIYF. The CDR3 DNA sequence: TGTGCCAGCAGCCCAAGTCAACAGGGGACCATATATTTT.

The chain has TRBV28 and TRBJ2-3, with D possibly being TRBD2 (5 bases). The CDR3 spans 15 residues. Germline CDR1 MDHEN, CDR2 SYDVKM. V was cut by 6 bases and J by 0 bases, with 13 bases left in between. The CDR3 sequence is CASRPSGFSTDTQYF. The CDR3 DNA reads as TGTGCCAGCAGACCCAGCGGATTTAGCACAGATACGCAGTATTTT.

The chain combines TRBV2 with TRBJ1-1, with 7 nucleotides matching TRBD1. The CDR3 is 13 residues long. Germline CDR1 SNHLY, CDR2 FYNNEI. The V segment lost 6 bases and the J segment 4 bases; nucleotides outside the gene matches: 5. CDR3 in amino acids: CASRKTGRTEAFF. In DNA form, the CDR3 reads TGTGCCAGCAGAAAGACAGGGCGCACTGAAGCTTTCTTT.

The gene calls are TRBV6-5 and TRBJ1-3, with TRBD1 identical over 8 bases. Germline CDR1 reads MNHEY; CDR2 reads SVGAGI. The V segment lost 6 bases and the J segment 3 bases; nucleotides outside the gene matches: 7. This CDR3 comprises 15 residues. CDR3 loop: CASRGQAVYGNTIYF. CDR3 nucleotide sequence: TGTGCCAGCAGGGGACAGGCGGTATATGGAAACACCATATATTTT.

The chain uses TRBV28 and TRBJ2-2; tentatively, D is TRBD1 (6 bases). Per germline, CDR1 MDHEN and CDR2 SYDVKM. The V end was cut by 2 bases, the J end by 2 bases, with 12 bases between. The CDR3 runs 16 residues. The CDR3 DNA reads TGTGCCAGCAGTTTAGGGGCGACAGGCAACACCGGGGAGCTGTTTTTT. Encoded protein: CASSLGATGNTGELFF.

The chain joins TRBV2 to TRBJ2-7; TRBD2 aligns across 14 bases. V trimming: 6 bases; J trimming: 5 bases; junction bases outside the gene matches: 3. There are 14 residues in the CDR3. Per germline, CDR1 SNHLY and CDR2 FYNNEI. The DNA for the CDR3 is TGTGCCAGCAGAGGGACTAGCGGGAGTGACGAGCAGTACTTC. Its protein is CASRGTSGSDEQYF.

The rearrangement uses TRBV28 and TRBJ1-2; 11 bases agree with TRBD1. J was trimmed by 6 bases and V by 5 bases; bases with no gene match: 14. The CDR3 extends over 17 amino acids. Looked up from germline, CDR1 is MDHEN and CDR2 is SYDVKM. The CDR3 reads CASSLDPRGQGVNGYTF. CDR3 sequence (DNA): TGTGCCAGCAGTCTTGACCCTAGGGGACAGGGGGTGAATGGCTACACCTTC.

Concerning this clone itself: This same CDR3 is encoded by further DNA sequences in the sample. V is TRBV18 and J is TRBJ2-5; a weak D match, TRBD2 (5 bases). Germline V lookup: CDR1 KGHSH, CDR2 LQKENI. Trimming cost V 6 bases and J 5 bases, with 13 bases left between them. CDR3 length: 13 residues. In nucleotides, the CDR3 is TGTGCCAGCTCCCCCGGACTTGAGGAGACCCAGTACTTC. Translating it yields CASSPGLEETQYF. Looking up the rest from reference TRBV18 and TRBJ2-5 gives the full variable domain: NAGVMQNPRHLVRRRGQEARLRCSPMKGHSHVYWYRQLPEEGLKFMVYLQKENIIDESGMPKERFSAEFPKEGPSILRIQQVVRGDSAAYFCASSPGLEETQYFGPGTRLLVL.

The V call is TRBV28, the J call TRBJ1-5; TRBD1 matches 9 bases. Trimming cost V 6 bases and J 7 bases; bases outside gene matches: 7. There are 14 residues in the CDR3. In germline, CDR1 is MDHEN, CDR2 SYDVKM. CDR3 in amino acids: CASSPGQGFQPQHF. The CDR3 region has the DNA TGTGCCAGCAGCCCGGGACAGGGATTCCAGCCCCAGCATTTT. Supplemented by reference TRBV28 and TRBJ1-5, the full variable domain reads DVKVTQSSRYLVKRTGEKVFLECVQDMDHENMFWYRQDPGLGLRLIYFSYDVKMKEKGDIPEGYSVSREKKERFSLILESASTNQTSMYLCASSPGQGFQPQHFGDGTRLSIL.

The CDR3 spells CASSSGTSGGLGTDTQYF. The CDR3 DNA reads TGCGCCAGCAGCTCAGGGACTAGCGGGGGGCTGGGCACAGATACGCAGTATTTT. The chain is built from TRBV5-1 and TRBJ2-3; TRBD2 matches at 15 bases. After removal of 3 bases from V and 1 base from J, the junction contained 6 bases not matched to a gene. CDR1 SGHRS and CDR2 YFSETQ come from the germline V gene. CDR3 size: 18 residues.

The chain employs TRBV7-2 and TRBJ2-1; D uncertain. V was pared by 1 base and J by 1 base, with 11 bases between. CDR3 length: 16 residues. Germline loops: CDR1 SGHTA, CDR2 FQGNSA. The CDR3, as DNA: TGTGCCAGCAGCTTAGATTTGGAGATATCCTACAATGAGCAGTTCTTC. It translates to CASSLDLEISYNEQFF.

This sequence joins TRBV10-1 and TRBJ2-7; 11 bases fit TRBD1. The V gene's germline CDR1 is WNHNN and CDR2 SYGVQD (reference sequence). V lost 4 bases, J lost 3 bases, and 5 bases stayed unmatched. CDR3 length equals 15 residues. The CDR3 DNA is TGCGCCAGCAGTGGGGGGACAGGGGGTTTCTACGAGCAGTACTTC. Protein sequence: CASSGGTGGFYEQYF.

This sequence joins TRBV25-1 and TRBJ1-1; D is possibly TRBD1 (5 bases). The V and J ends lost 3 bases and 4 bases respectively, with 12 bases between them. The CDR3 consists of 14 residues. The germline V gene encodes CDR1 MGHDK and CDR2 SYGVNS. The CDR3 DNA follows: TGTGCCAGCAGTGACCGCCGGCAGGGCACTGAAGCTTTCTTT. This gives the protein CASSDRRQGTEAFF.

The rearrangement joins TRBV18 to TRBJ2-3; 8 bases are a match to TRBD2. J was trimmed by 2 bases and V by 1 base; bases with no gene match: 5. CDR3 length equals 16 residues. Germline values: CDR1 KGHSH, CDR2 LQKENI. CDR3: CASSPLAGGPTDTQYF. The DNA of the CDR3 is TGTGCCAGCTCACCACTGGCGGGAGGCCCCACAGATACGCAGTATTTT.

This clone was detected a few times. The J gene is TRBJ2-7, the V gene TRBV18; 11 nucleotides line up with TRBD1. Unmatched junction bases numbered 10, after V lost 4 bases and J lost 2 bases. Germline loops: CDR1 KGHSH, CDR2 LQKENI. This CDR3 is built from 17 residues. CDR3 coding DNA: TGTGCCAGCTCACAAGGACAGGGGGCTGGTCTTCCCTACGAGCAGTACTTC. This encodes CASSQGQGAGLPYEQYF.

This chain uses TRBV28 with TRBJ2-7; 11 nucleotides agree with TRBD2. Germline CDR1 reads MDHEN; CDR2 reads SYDVKM. The trim removed 5 bases at V and 3 bases at J, leaving 12 bases unmatched. The CDR3 covers 17 residues. The CDR3 region is CASSPVAGGTAIYEQYF. CDR3 DNA sequence: TGTGCCAGCAGTCCGGTAGCGGGAGGGACCGCGATCTACGAGCAGTACTTC.

The V call is TRBV6-5, the J call TRBJ1-1; D not certain. The CDR3 totals 13 residues. CDR1 is MNHEY and CDR2 is SVGAGI in the germline V gene. Deletions cut 6 bases from V and 3 bases from J, with 11 bases between. The CDR3 sequence: CASRLGRYTEAFF. The CDR3 nucleotides read TGTGCCAGCAGGTTGGGGAGGTACACTGAAGCTTTCTTT.

The chain carries TRBV3-1 (or the pseudogene TRBV3-2) and TRBJ2-2; D may be TRBD1 (5 bases). CDR1 and CDR2 (germline): LGHDT, YNNKEL (reference sequence). The CDR3 has 16 residues. V was shortened by 1 base and J by 4 bases, with 13 bases between the two germline ends. CDR3 protein: CASSQGLRGSTGELFF. The CDR3 region has the DNA TGTGCCAGCAGCCAAGGCCTTAGGGGAAGCACCGGGGAGCTGTTTTTT.

The chain joins TRBV10-3 to TRBJ2-7, with 12 positions matching TRBD2. This CDR3 spans 14 amino acids. Per the germline V gene, CDR1 is ENHRY and CDR2 is SYGVKD. V shed 4 bases, J shed 10 bases, and the junction held 8 bases outside the gene matches. The CDR3 DNA follows: TGTGCCATCAGTGTCCGGACTAGCGGGGCCCCCCAGTACTTC. It yields the protein CAISVRTSGAPQYF.